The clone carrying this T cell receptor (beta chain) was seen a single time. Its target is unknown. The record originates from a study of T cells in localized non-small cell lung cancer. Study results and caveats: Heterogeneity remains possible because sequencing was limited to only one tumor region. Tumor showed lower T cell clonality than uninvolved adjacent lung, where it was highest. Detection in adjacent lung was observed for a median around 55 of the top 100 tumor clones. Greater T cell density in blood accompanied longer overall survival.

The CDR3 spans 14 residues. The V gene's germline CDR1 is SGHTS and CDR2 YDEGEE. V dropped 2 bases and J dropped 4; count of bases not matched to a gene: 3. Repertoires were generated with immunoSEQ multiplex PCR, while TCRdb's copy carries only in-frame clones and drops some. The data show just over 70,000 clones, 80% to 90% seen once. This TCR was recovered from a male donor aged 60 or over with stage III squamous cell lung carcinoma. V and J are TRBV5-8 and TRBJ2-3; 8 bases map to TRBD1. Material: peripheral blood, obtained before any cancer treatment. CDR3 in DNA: TGTGCCAGCAGCTTCAGGGGGCGGGCAGATACGCAGTATTTT. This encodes CASSFRGRADTQYF.